The 6 T cell receptor beta chains given below trace back to one sample, sequenced in a study of liver allograft versus peripheral blood T cells. The wider study: Liver transplant recipients had T cell receptor repertoires compared between transplanted liver and peripheral blood.

One entry per CDR3 protein results from TCRdb running MiXCR on the reads. The profile shows 9,500 to 12,000 distinct CDR3 sequences, less than 30% of them singletons. The receptors shown here come from a human patient who had a liver transplant. Some of the T cells might come from the graft donor.

This chain joins TRBV28 and TRBJ1-3; no clear D. This CDR3 is built from 14 residues. From germline, CDR1 is MDHEN and CDR2 SYDVKM. V lost 2 bases and J 0 bases, leaving 5 bases between the germline ends. CDR3 in amino acids: CASSLTYSGNTIYF. DNA for the CDR3: TGTGCCAGCAGTTTAACCTACTCTGGAAACACCATATATTTT.

By share of the sample, this clonotype is medium-sized. This chain connects TRBV19 to TRBJ1-1; possible D gene TRBD1, 6 bases. The CDR3 totals 14 residues. Looked up from germline, CDR1 is LNHDA and CDR2 is SQIVND (reference sequence). V was trimmed by 6 bases and J by 0 bases, leaving 11 bases between them. CDR3 loop: CASRSRDMNTEAFF. The CDR3 bases are TGTGCCAGTAGGAGCAGGGACATGAACACTGAAGCTTTCTTT.

Concerning this clonotype itself: A single base separates this from a much larger clone, so it may be a read error. This rearrangement joins TRBV6-5 to TRBJ1-1, with no clear D. This CDR3 is 15 amino acids long. The germline V gene has CDR1 MNHEY and CDR2 SVGAGI. CDR3 protein: CASSYSGFENTEALF. The CDR3 nucleotides read TGTGCCAGCAGTTACTCGGGATTTGAGAACACTGAAGCTTTATTT.

In its sample, this clonotype is medium-sized. V usage is TRBV7-2 and J usage is TRBJ2-7; weak D call: TRBD2 (6 bases). This CDR3 contains 14 residues. V was cut by 6 bases and J by 3 bases, with 15 bases left in between. Germline CDR1 SGHTA, CDR2 FQGNSA. CDR3 sequence: CASSFGTVNYEQYF. In nucleotides, the CDR3 is TGTGCCAGCAGTTTCGGGACTGTTAACTACGAGCAGTACTTC.

This clonotype rates as medium-sized. This chain links TRBV24-1 with TRBJ2-2; TRBD2 is a possible D gene (7 bases). CDR3 length: 15 residues. V shed 0 bases and J shed 4 bases, with 8 bases lying between them. CDR1 is KGHDR, CDR2 SFDVKD, per germline. Written as DNA, the CDR3 is TGTGCCACCAGTGATTTGAGGGGGGGCACCGGGGAGCTGTTTTTT. Its translation is CATSDLRGGTGELFF.

This clonotype has only a few counts. CDR3 protein: CAWAPGTSGYEQYF. CDR3 coding DNA: TGTGCCTGGGCCCCCGGGACTAGCGGTTACGAGCAGTACTTC. The V and J genes are TRBV30 and TRBJ2-7; 11 bases fit TRBD2. Trimming took 5 bases from V and 4 from J; bases not matched to a gene: 7. This CDR3 spans 14 amino acids. Per the germline V gene, CDR1 is GTSNPN and CDR2 is SVGIG (reference sequence).